The next 23 T cell receptor beta chains were all read from a single sample in a study of T cells after yellow fever vaccination. A single record per CDR3 protein comes from TCRdb applying MiXCR to the 5' RACE reads. The data show some 550,000 distinct CDR3 sequences, roughly 21% seen once. This material consisted of PBMCs, taken 15 days after the yellow fever booster vaccination. Receptors were obtained from a man aged 25 to 40 who received the YFV17D yellow fever vaccine.

Only a few counts were recorded for this clonotype. The genes are TRBV20-1 and TRBJ2-7; 13 nucleotides match TRBD2. Germline V gives CDR1 DFQATT, CDR2 SNEGSKA (reference sequence). The V gene end was trimmed by 3 bases and the J gene end by 2 bases; junction bases not matched to a gene: 10. The CDR3 extends over 17 amino acids. In DNA, the CDR3 is TGCAGTGCTAGTGTACCGGGACTAGCGGGACTCGCCTACGAGCAGTACTTC. This gives the protein CSASVPGLAGLAYEQYF.

The table lists this clonotype with a few counts. The chain has TRBV4-3 and TRBJ2-2; 12 bases align to TRBD2. The CDR3 runs 17 residues. Per germline, CDR1 LGHNA and CDR2 YSLEER. Trimming removed 3 bases from V and 4 bases from J; junction bases left unmatched: 6. In DNA form, the CDR3 reads TGCGCCAGCAGCCAGGGGGGACTAGCGGGCGCCACCGGGGAGCTGTTTTTT. Residues: CASSQGGLAGATGELFF.

The chain couples TRBV7-2 to TRBJ1-1; the D is unclear. Trimming shortened V by 2 bases and J by 4 bases, and 11 bases separated the two germline ends. The CDR3 is made up of 14 amino acids. Germline CDR1 is SGHTA and CDR2 is FQGNSA. The CDR3 DNA is TGTGCCAGCAGCTTAATTATCGGATCCACTGAAGCTTTCTTT. Protein: CASSLIIGSTEAFF.

The J gene is TRBJ2-3, the V gene TRBV20-1; TRBD2 agrees at 11 bases. This CDR3 comprises 17 residues. Germline CDR1 reads DFQATT; CDR2 reads SNEGSKA (reference sequence). Trimming removed 0 bases from V and 2 bases from J; junction bases left unmatched: 7. CDR3 DNA: TGCAGTGCTAGAGATCTCCTAGCGGGAGGCACCACAGATACGCAGTATTTT. This gives the protein CSARDLLAGGTTDTQYF.

The chain carries TRBV20-1 and TRBJ2-1; a weak D match, TRBD2 (6 bases). The germline CDR1 and CDR2 sequences are DFQATT and SNEGSKA (reference sequence). This CDR3 spans 16 amino acids. V gave up 1 base and J gave up 0 bases, with 13 bases separating them. CDR3 nucleotides: TGCAGTGCTAGAGTAAGGGACGGGAGCTCCTACAATGAGCAGTTCTTC. It specifies CSARVRDGSSYNEQFF.

Only a few counts were recorded for this clonotype. V usage is TRBV27 and J usage is TRBJ2-7; 7 bases are a match to TRBD2. This CDR3 comprises 14 residues. The V gene end was trimmed by 8 bases and the J gene end by 3 bases; junction bases not matched to a gene: 10. Germline loops: CDR1 MNHEY, CDR2 SMNVEV (reference sequence). The CDR3 reads CASATGGAGYEQYF. The CDR3 DNA sequence: TGTGCCAGCGCTACGGGAGGAGCAGGCTACGAGCAGTACTTC.

This clonotype appeared a few times. The gene calls are TRBV5-1 and TRBJ2-5, with TRBD2 identical over 12 bases. V lost 2 bases to trimming and J lost 2 bases; unmatched junction nucleotides: 4. The CDR3 covers 16 residues. Germline CDR1 and CDR2: SGHRS and YFSETQ. The CDR3 DNA is TGCGCCAGCAGCTTCGGGACTAGCGGGCTTCAAGAGACCCAGTACTTC. This encodes CASSFGTSGLQETQYF.

The rearrangement links TRBV10-3 to TRBJ2-2; 12 bases line up with TRBD1. V was pared by 8 bases and J by 7 bases, with 17 bases of the junction left unmatched. The CDR3 is 18 amino acids. The germline gives CDR1 ENHRY, CDR2 SYGVKD. The DNA of the CDR3 is TGTGCCATCCGGGGACAGGGGGCCCTAGCGGCTAATGGCGGGGAGCTGTTTTTT. Protein sequence: CAIRGQGALAANGGELFF.

This clonotype was seen more than once but under ten times. This chain links TRBV7-2 with TRBJ2-1, with 8 bases identical to TRBD2. Germline loops: CDR1 SGHTA, CDR2 FQGNSA. With V trimmed by 3 bases and J by 1 base, 5 bases remained unmatched. The CDR3 has 16 residues. The CDR3 reads CASSFGSSGSYNEQFF. CDR3 bases: TGTGCCAGCAGCTTCGGGTCTAGCGGGTCCTACAATGAGCAGTTCTTC.

Only a few counts were recorded for this clonotype. The V call is TRBV29-1, the J call TRBJ2-5; D is possibly TRBD1 (5 bases). The CDR3 contains 14 residues. CDR1 and CDR2 from the germline V gene are SQVTM and ANQGSEA. V was trimmed by 6 bases and J by 4 bases, leaving 18 bases between them. CDR3: CSVRRGRLTETQYF. CDR3 sequence (DNA): TGCAGCGTCAGAAGGGGTCGGCTTACAGAGACCCAGTACTTC. Combining the CDR3 with reference TRBV29-1 and TRBJ2-5 gives the whole variable domain SAVISQKPSRDICQRGTSLTIQCQVDSQVTMMFWYRQQPGQSLTLIATANQGSEATYESGFVIDKFPISRPNLTFSTLTVSNMSPEDSSIYLCSVRRGRLTETQYFGPGTRLLVL.

The genes are TRBV6-1 and TRBJ2-1, with 8 bases lining up with TRBD2. CDR1 is MNHNS, CDR2 SASEGT, per germline. The trim removed 6 bases at V and 9 bases at J, leaving 13 bases unmatched. This CDR3 comprises 15 residues. CDR3 sequence: CASSPGGPSYGEQFF. The CDR3 region has the DNA TGTGCCAGCAGCCCGGGGGGGCCCTCCTACGGTGAGCAGTTCTTC.

This clonotype has a handful of counts. V is TRBV30 and J is TRBJ2-3, with TRBD2 matching over 10 bases. Germline V gene lookup returns CDR1 GTSNPN and CDR2 SVGIG (reference sequence). J lost 5 bases, V lost 8 bases, and 10 bases had no gene match. The CDR3 has 14 amino acids. The CDR3 spells CAEEKAGGGDTQYF. The CDR3 DNA is TGTGCCGAAGAAAAAGCGGGAGGGGGAGATACGCAGTATTTT. Full variable domain (missing parts from reference TRBV30 and TRBJ2-3): SQTIHQWPATLVQPVGSPLSLECTVEGTSNPNLYWYRQAAGRGLQLLFYSVGIGQISSEVPQNLSASRPQDRQFILSSKKLLLSDSGFYLCAEEKAGGGDTQYFGPGTRLTVL.

The chain links TRBV10-3 to TRBJ1-2; D remains ambiguous. Looked up from germline, CDR1 is ENHRY and CDR2 is SYGVKD. Trimming shortened V by 11 bases and J by 4 bases, and 20 bases separated the two germline ends. This CDR3 is 14 amino acids long. CDR3 nucleotides: TGTGCCTCATCCCCAGTAGAGTTTAGCTATGGCTACACCTTC. It is translated as CASSPVEFSYGYTF.

This clonotype was observed a few times. CDR3 nucleotides: TGTGCCAGCAAGCGGGGGCCCCAAGAGACCCAGTACTTC. Encoded protein: CASKRGPQETQYF. The chain uses TRBV7-9 and TRBJ2-5; TRBD2 agrees at 8 bases. J gave up 1 base and V 7 bases, and 2 bases lay outside the gene matches. The CDR3 runs 13 residues. Germline assignment: CDR1 SEHNR and CDR2 FQNEAQ (reference sequence).

The chain combines TRBV20-1 with TRBJ2-7, with D tentatively TRBD1 (6 bases). V was clipped by 5 bases and J by 7 bases, with 18 bases between them. Germline V gene sequence: CDR1 DFQATT, CDR2 SNEGSKA (reference sequence). The CDR3 extends over 13 amino acids. This CDR3 reads CSAGPRGPREQYF. The CDR3 bases are TGCAGTGCTGGCCCCAGGGGCCCTAGGGAGCAGTACTTC.

This rearrangement joins TRBV6-5 to TRBJ1-1, with a weak D call TRBD1 (5 bases). CDR3 size: 11 residues. The V gene lost 8 bases and the J gene lost 8 bases, with 12 bases spanning the gap. Germline assignment: CDR1 MNHEY and CDR2 SVGAGI. CDR3 in amino acids: CASLSKGEAFF. CDR3 bases: TGTGCCAGCTTATCCAAGGGGGAAGCTTTCTTT.

This clonotype has ten or more counts. V gene TRBV20-1 combines with J gene TRBJ2-7; possible D gene TRBD2, 5 bases. Trimming took off 7 bases at V and 0 bases at J, with 16 bases between the two ends. Germline-derived CDR1 and CDR2 are DFQATT and SNEGSKA (reference sequence). The CDR3 is 14 residues long. DNA for the CDR3: TGCAGTGTCCAGAGGGTGGGAAGCTCCTACGAGCAGTACTTC. Translating gives CSVQRVGSSYEQYF.

The V gene is TRBV20-1, the J gene TRBJ1-2, with D unresolved. Trimming left V 3 bases short and J 0 bases short, with 11 bases between. The CDR3 runs to 14 residues. Germline CDR1 DFQATT, CDR2 SNEGSKA (reference sequence). CDR3 sequence (DNA): TGCAGTGCTAGGGGCGTCAGGACTAACTATGGCTACACCTTC. Amino acid sequence: CSARGVRTNYGYTF.

This clonotype appeared many times. The V call is TRBV20-1, the J call TRBJ2-5; maybe TRBD2 (6 bases). Germline V gene lookup returns CDR1 DFQATT and CDR2 SNEGSKA (reference sequence). There are 13 residues in the CDR3. The V end lost 5 bases, the J end lost 3 bases, and 13 bases lay between the germline ends. The CDR3 reads CSAGGGGKETQYF. The DNA of the CDR3 is TGCAGTGCTGGTGGGGGAGGAAAAGAGACCCAGTACTTC.

The rearrangement links TRBV29-1 to TRBJ2-3; 7 bases align to TRBD2. The V gene end was trimmed by 7 bases and the J gene end by 2 bases; junction bases not matched to a gene: 15. Germline-derived CDR1 and CDR2 are SQVTM and ANQGSEA. The CDR3 sequence is 16 residues long. Here the CDR3 reads CSAAGVSSQATDTQYF. The CDR3 region has the DNA TGCAGCGCCGCGGGGGTTAGCAGCCAAGCCACAGATACGCAGTATTTT.

Many counts were recorded for this clonotype. This chain links TRBV5-6 with TRBJ2-1; weak D call: TRBD2 (6 bases). The ends were cut back, 4 bases at V and 10 bases at J, with 15 bases in the middle. Looked up from germline, CDR1 is SGHDT and CDR2 is YYEEEE. There are 13 residues in the CDR3. CDR3 region: CASSRTSYAEQFF. CDR3 nucleotides: TGTGCCAGCAGCCGTACTAGCTACGCGGAGCAGTTCTTC.

This chain joins TRBV3-1 and TRBJ2-3; 7 nucleotides agree with TRBD2. Germline V gene lookup returns CDR1 LGHDT and CDR2 YNNKEL (reference sequence). The CDR3 spans 15 residues. V lost 5 bases, J lost 2 bases, and 7 bases stayed unmatched. The CDR3 nucleotides are TGTGCCAGCAGCAACGGGACTACCTACACAGATACGCAGTATTTT. Its protein product is CASSNGTTYTDTQYF.

The genes are TRBV3-1 and TRBJ1-1, with 8 bases identical to TRBD1. Germline CDR1 LGHDT, CDR2 YNNKEL (reference sequence). The CDR3 is 14 amino acids. The J segment lost 6 bases and the V segment lost 6 bases, leaving 9 bases of the junction unmatched. The DNA of the CDR3 is TGTGCCAGCAGTAACAGGGGGTCGCTTCCTGAAGCTTTCTTT. The encoded protein is CASSNRGSLPEAFF. Variable domain in full (rest from reference TRBV3-1 and TRBJ1-1): DTAVSQTPKYLVTQMGNDKSIKCEQNLGHDTMYWYKQDSKKFLKIMFSYNNKELIINETVPNRFSPKSPDKAHLNLHINSLELGDSAVYFCASSNRGSLPEAFFGQGTRLTVV.